The 16 T cell receptor beta chains presented below share a single source sample, sequenced in a study of cytomegalovirus exposure and HLA in healthy donors. TCRdb keeps only in-frame clones here, not all; method: immunoSEQ multiplex PCR. The sample contains some 150,000 clones, approximately 94% of which appear only once. The sample was PBMCs. The receptors shown here come from a man younger than 35 in good health and CMV-seropositive.

V gene TRBV10-1 combines with J gene TRBJ1-6, with a weak D call TRBD1 (5 bases). V lost 10 bases and J 6 bases, leaving 13 bases between the germline ends. The CDR3 has 13 amino acids. The V gene's germline CDR1 is WNHNN and CDR2 SYGVQD (reference sequence). The CDR3 loop reads CATSGLLNSPLHF. The CDR3 nucleotides read TGCGCCACTTCGGGACTGCTTAATTCACCCCTCCACTTT.

This chain joins TRBV6-7 and TRBJ2-5, with 8 bases fitting TRBD1. TRBV6-7 falls under the ORF class, with uncertain function. The CDR3 is 17 residues long. With 6 bases clipped from V and 2 bases from J, the junction kept 14 bases outside the gene matches. CDR3 sequence: CASRHPLPGGGQETQYF. The CDR3 nucleotides read TGTGCCAGCAGGCACCCTCTCCCAGGGGGCGGTCAAGAGACCCAGTACTTC.

The chain links TRBV4-2 to TRBJ1-1, with TRBD1 matching 10 bases. The CDR3 spans 15 residues. J gave up 3 bases and V 5 bases, and 6 bases lay outside the gene matches. Germline V gene sequence: CDR1 LGHNA, CDR2 YNFKEQ. CDR3 sequence: CASSLRTGGDTEAFF. DNA for the CDR3: TGTGCCAGCAGCTTGCGGACAGGGGGGGACACTGAAGCTTTCTTT.

The chain uses TRBV10-3 and TRBJ2-7, with TRBD1 as a possible D gene (6 bases). In germline, CDR1 is ENHRY, CDR2 SYGVKD. CDR3 length equals 14 residues. The V gene lost 4 bases and the J gene lost 4 bases, with 14 bases spanning the gap. The CDR3 loop reads CAISGNRDRYEQYF. The CDR3 bases are TGTGCCATCAGTGGGAACAGGGACCGGTACGAGCAGTACTTC.

This clone was seen a handful of times. The chain is built from TRBV5-4 and TRBJ2-1; TRBD2 matches at 14 bases. Germline values: CDR1 SGHNT, CDR2 YYREEE (reference sequence). The CDR3 sequence is 19 residues long. The J segment lost 6 bases and the V segment lost 4 bases, leaving 15 bases of the junction unmatched. The CDR3 coding sequence is TGTGCCAGCAGCCCCCGTACCGGGACTAGCGGGAGCCCTCTCAATGAGCAGTTCTTC. Its translation is CASSPRTGTSGSPLNEQFF. The entire variable domain, with the rest obtained from reference TRBV5-4 and TRBJ2-1, is as follows: ETGVTQSPTHLIKTRGQQVTLRCSSQSGHNTVSWYQQALGQGPQFIFQYYREEENGRGNFPPRFSGLQFPNYSSELNVNALELDDSALYLCASSPRTGTSGSPLNEQFFGPGTRLTVL.

In its sample, this clone was seen once. The chain links TRBV12-2 to TRBJ1-5. TRBV12-2 is marked as a pseudogene. The CDR3 consists of 13 residues. The CDR3 DNA reads as TGTGCAAGTCGCTTAGGCCGGGTAATGCCCCAGCATTTT. This sequence encodes CASRLGRVMPQHF.

This chain uses TRBV19 with TRBJ1-5; a weak D match, TRBD1 (6 bases). CDR1 is LNHDA, CDR2 SQIVND, per germline (reference sequence). With 5 bases removed from V and 1 base from J, the gap between germline ends came to 12 bases. The CDR3 loop spans 15 amino acids. In DNA, the CDR3 is TGTGCCAGTAGTTGGACAGAGAAGAGCAATCAGCCCCAGCATTTT. It codes for CASSWTEKSNQPQHF.

The J gene is TRBJ2-1, the V gene TRBV6-1; the match to TRBD2 covers 8 bases. This CDR3 has 16 residues. The J segment lost 7 bases and the V segment lost 2 bases, leaving 10 bases of the junction unmatched. The germline CDR1 and CDR2 sequences are MNHNS and SASEGT. The CDR3 protein is CASSERRSGSANEQFF. Here the CDR3 DNA reads TGTGCCAGCAGTGAACGGAGAAGCGGGAGTGCGAATGAGCAGTTCTTC.

The chain is built from TRBV25-1 and TRBJ2-7, with 8 nucleotides matching TRBD2. The germline V gene has CDR1 MGHDK and CDR2 SYGVNS. V lost 8 bases and J lost 3; bases outside the gene matches: 9. The CDR3 is 14 amino acids. The CDR3 loop is CASAREGLVYEQYF. The CDR3 bases are TGTGCCAGCGCCCGTGAGGGACTAGTCTACGAGCAGTACTTC.

V is TRBV5-6 and J is TRBJ2-3; 8 bases are shared with TRBD1. The J segment lost 0 bases and the V segment lost 4 bases, leaving 4 bases of the junction unmatched. Per germline, CDR1 SGHDT and CDR2 YYEEEE. The CDR3 has 15 amino acids. In DNA, the CDR3 is TGTGCCAGCAGCGCTGGGACAGGCAGCACAGATACGCAGTATTTT. Translating gives CASSAGTGSTDTQYF.

V is TRBV2 and J is TRBJ1-1; 9 nucleotides agree with TRBD1. Germline trimming cut 7 bases from V and 5 bases from J; bases unmatched to any gene: 8. This CDR3 has 14 residues. CDR1 SNHLY and CDR2 FYNNEI come from the germline V gene. CDR3 residues: CASTVQGAGTEAFF. CDR3 DNA: TGTGCCAGCACCGTACAGGGGGCGGGGACTGAAGCTTTCTTT. Full variable domain (missing parts from reference TRBV2 and TRBJ1-1): EPEVTQTPSHQVTQMGQEVILRCVPISNHLYFYWYRQILGQKVEFLVSFYNNEISEKSEIFDDQFSVERPDGSNFTLKIRSTKLEDSAMYFCASTVQGAGTEAFFGQGTRLTVV.

V is TRBV6-5 and J is TRBJ1-1; no definite D call. The V end lost 5 bases, the J end lost 4 bases, and 11 bases lay between the germline ends. The CDR3 loop spans 13 amino acids. Germline loops: CDR1 MNHEY, CDR2 SVGAGI. Written as DNA, the CDR3 is TGTGCCAGCAGTAAAACGGGGTCCACTGAAGCTTTCTTT. Amino acids: CASSKTGSTEAFF.

This clone was counted a single time. V and J are TRBV11-2 and TRBJ2-5, with D uncertain. The V and J ends lost 1 base and 4 bases respectively, with 19 bases between them. Germline CDR1 and CDR2: SGHAT and FQNNGV. This CDR3 comprises 17 residues. CDR3 nucleotide sequence: TGTGCCAGCAGCTTAGGATCTGCCCGGGTATTTGGAGAGACCCAGTACTTC. As protein: CASSLGSARVFGETQYF.

This chain connects TRBV7-8 to TRBJ2-7, with a weak D call TRBD2 (6 bases). CDR1 SGHVS and CDR2 FQNEAQ come from the germline V gene. The CDR3 covers 14 residues. V shed 1 base and J shed 3 bases, with 10 bases lying between them. CDR3 residues: CASSLVQGGYEQYF. CDR3 coding DNA: TGTGCCAGCAGCTTAGTGCAGGGAGGCTACGAGCAGTACTTC.

V usage is TRBV28 and J usage is TRBJ2-1; 10 bases agree with TRBD2. The germline CDR1 and CDR2 sequences are MDHEN and SYDVKM. Germline trimming cut 7 bases from V and 5 bases from J; bases unmatched to any gene: 8. The CDR3 runs 15 residues. The CDR3 loop reads CASTQAGGADNEQFF. DNA for the CDR3: TGTGCCAGCACACAAGCGGGAGGGGCAGACAATGAGCAGTTCTTC.

The V and J genes are TRBV30 and TRBJ2-1; D is unclear. Germline CDR1 is GTSNPN and CDR2 is SVGIG (reference sequence). The CDR3 totals 11 residues. Trimming removed 0 bases from V and 9 bases from J, with 6 bases in between. CDR3 sequence: CAWSVLSEQFF. The CDR3 coding sequence is TGTGCCTGGAGTGTACTTAGTGAGCAGTTCTTC.